The rows below give T cell receptor beta chains drawn from one sample of a study of blood T cells in healthy people across ages. TCRdb re-derived calls from the 5' RACE reads in MiXCR, one entry per CDR3 protein. The data show about 640,000 distinct CDR3 sequences, around 54% seen once. Sequenced input: blood. All receptors come from a man aged 60-69 years in good health. The CDR3 runs from the conserved cysteine through the conserved F or W. A D gene is named only where the DNA matches it firmly. Expanded clones are given a class, and other clones once, few, many or no size at all.

>few|.|TRBV24-1|TRBJ2-1
CATSDYRVPNEQFF
TGTGCCACCAGTGATTACAGGGTCCCCAATGAGCAGTTCTTC
>.|TRBD1|TRBV3-1|TRBJ1-2
CASSQWGQIYGYTF
TGTGCCAGCAGCCAGTGGGGACAGATCTATGGCTACACCTTC
>.|.|TRBV4-2|TRBJ2-1
CASSHLGGSEQFF
TGTGCCAGCAGCCACCTCGGGGGCAGTGAGCAGTTCTTC
>.|TRBD2|TRBV7-2|TRBJ2-1
CASSLAGLAGGNEQFF
TGTGCCAGCAGCTTAGCGGGACTAGCGGGGGGGAATGAGCAGTTCTTC
>few|.|TRBV27|TRBJ2-7
CASMGGYEQYF
TGTGCCAGCATGGGCGGCTACGAGCAGTACTTC
>.|.|TRBV7-2|TRBJ2-5
CASSLDSGGQTQYF
TGTGCCAGCAGCTTAGACAGTGGGGGACAGACCCAGTACTTC
>.|.|TRBV6-1|TRBJ2-7
CASSAIQGSYEQYF
TGTGCCAGCAGTGCAATACAGGGTTCGTACGAGCAGTACTTC
>.|.|TRBV2|TRBJ2-1
CASSDRCGSGNEQFF
TGTGCCAGCAGTGATCGATGTGGGAGCGGCAATGAGCAGTTCTTC
>few|.|TRBV6-1|TRBJ2-1
CASSLRAPRSFDEQFF
TGTGCCAGCAGTCTTCGGGCCCCGCGGAGTTTCGATGAGCAGTTCTTC
>once|.|TRBV12-3/TRBV12-4|TRBJ1-2
CASGGPYGYTF
TGTGCCAGCGGGGGACCTTATGGCTACACCTTC
>few|.|TRBV11-2|TRBJ2-1
CASSLGRALGEQFF
TGTGCCAGCAGCTTAGGCCGGGCCCTTGGTGAGCAGTTCTTC
>.|TRBD2|TRBV4-1|TRBJ2-1
CASSQLAGGREQFF
TGCGCCAGCAGCCAACTAGCGGGGGGTCGGGAGCAGTTCTTC
>.|.|TRBV6-5|TRBJ2-6
CASSYSASGANVLTF
TGTGCCAGCAGTTACTCGGCCTCTGGGGCCAACGTCCTGACTTTC
>.|TRBD1|TRBV4-2|TRBJ1-2
CASTRETGGNYGYTF
TGTGCCAGCACCCGAGAGACAGGGGGAAACTATGGCTACACCTTC
>.|TRBD1|TRBV29-1|TRBJ1-2
CSVGGQQNYGYTF
TGCAGCGTTGGGGGACAGCAGAACTATGGCTACACCTTC
>.|.|TRBV4-2|TRBJ1-6
CASSQEKDRDSRPLHF
TGTGCCAGCAGCCAAGAGAAGGACAGAGACTCTCGACCCCTCCACTTT
>.|.|TRBV20-1|TRBJ1-4
CSARETVGEKLFF
TGCAGTGCTAGAGAGACAGTGGGTGAAAAACTGTTTTTT
>.|.|TRBV12-3/TRBV12-4|TRBJ2-5
CASTGTAQETQYF
TGTGCCAGCACCGGGACCGCGCAAGAGACCCAGTACTTC